Shown below are 2 T cell receptor beta chains from a single sample sequenced in a study of shared clonotypes between healthy human individuals. Produced via immunoSEQ multiplex PCR; TCRdb's table is partial and in-frame only. The profile shows roughly 300,000 clones, about nine tenths of them singletons. The sample consisted of memory CD8+ T cells sorted from blood. Subset reported: CD45RO+ cells pooled with CCR7-negative TemRA cells. These receptors all come from a man younger than 30 in good health.

The gene calls are TRBV5-4 and TRBJ2-7; D uncertain. This CDR3 region has 12 residues. The germline gives CDR1 SGHNT, CDR2 YYREEE (reference sequence). The V gene lost 4 bases and the J gene lost 3 bases, with 8 bases spanning the gap. CDR3 protein: CASSLYRYEQYF. The CDR3 bases are TGTGCCAGCAGCCTGTACCGCTACGAGCAGTACTTC.

The V and J genes are TRBV11-2 and TRBJ2-3, with a weak D call TRBD2 (5 bases). V lost 2 bases and J 2 bases, leaving 14 bases between the germline ends. The CDR3 consists of 16 residues. Germline CDR1 reads SGHAT; CDR2 reads FQNNGV. CDR3 amino acids: CASSLIRAADTDTQYF. The CDR3 DNA reads as TGTGCCAGCAGCTTAATTCGTGCAGCGGACACAGATACGCAGTATTTT.